The clone carrying this TCR beta chain occurred a few times. Antigen unknown. Noted time point: newly diagnosed GD, antithyroid drugs for less than 3 months. With RNA extracted from PBMCs as input, the TCR library was made. This CDR3 contains 15 residues. Germline V gene lookup returns CDR1 LNHDA and CDR2 SQIVND (reference sequence). Trimming took off 5 bases at V and 6 bases at J, with 18 bases between the two ends. To make TCR beta libraries, researchers used iRepertoire HTBI primers and Arm-PCR of CDR3 regions. In TCRdb, the multiplex PCR reads were re-called with MiXCR into one record per CDR3 protein. The top ten hold around 21% of the sample, which has more than 300,000 distinct CDR3 sequences, roughly 17% seen once. The data were taken from a study of regulatory T cells in long-lasting Graves disease. Study-level information: Antithyroid drugs had been taken under 3 months by newly diagnosed Graves' patients.

The study, taken as a whole, reports: The persistent group shared 2,500 to 3,000 public clonotypes, more than the approximately 890 shared by new patients.

In addition, the sample was reused for a study of T cells in Graves' hyperthyroidism and ophthalmopathy. From that second work: Exclusions: uncontrolled infection, other autoimmune disease, pregnancy, lactation.

This chain connects TRBV19 to TRBJ2-3; D is perhaps TRBD2 (6 bases). This clonotype was obtained from a young woman with Graves disease. The material was peripheral blood mononuclear cells (PBMCs), obtained at new diagnosis, from a patient treated with antithyroid drugs. CDR3 sequence: CASSDRDSWGDTQYF. The CDR3 nucleotides read TGTGCCAGTAGTGACCGGGACTCCTGGGGGGATACGCAGTATTTT.